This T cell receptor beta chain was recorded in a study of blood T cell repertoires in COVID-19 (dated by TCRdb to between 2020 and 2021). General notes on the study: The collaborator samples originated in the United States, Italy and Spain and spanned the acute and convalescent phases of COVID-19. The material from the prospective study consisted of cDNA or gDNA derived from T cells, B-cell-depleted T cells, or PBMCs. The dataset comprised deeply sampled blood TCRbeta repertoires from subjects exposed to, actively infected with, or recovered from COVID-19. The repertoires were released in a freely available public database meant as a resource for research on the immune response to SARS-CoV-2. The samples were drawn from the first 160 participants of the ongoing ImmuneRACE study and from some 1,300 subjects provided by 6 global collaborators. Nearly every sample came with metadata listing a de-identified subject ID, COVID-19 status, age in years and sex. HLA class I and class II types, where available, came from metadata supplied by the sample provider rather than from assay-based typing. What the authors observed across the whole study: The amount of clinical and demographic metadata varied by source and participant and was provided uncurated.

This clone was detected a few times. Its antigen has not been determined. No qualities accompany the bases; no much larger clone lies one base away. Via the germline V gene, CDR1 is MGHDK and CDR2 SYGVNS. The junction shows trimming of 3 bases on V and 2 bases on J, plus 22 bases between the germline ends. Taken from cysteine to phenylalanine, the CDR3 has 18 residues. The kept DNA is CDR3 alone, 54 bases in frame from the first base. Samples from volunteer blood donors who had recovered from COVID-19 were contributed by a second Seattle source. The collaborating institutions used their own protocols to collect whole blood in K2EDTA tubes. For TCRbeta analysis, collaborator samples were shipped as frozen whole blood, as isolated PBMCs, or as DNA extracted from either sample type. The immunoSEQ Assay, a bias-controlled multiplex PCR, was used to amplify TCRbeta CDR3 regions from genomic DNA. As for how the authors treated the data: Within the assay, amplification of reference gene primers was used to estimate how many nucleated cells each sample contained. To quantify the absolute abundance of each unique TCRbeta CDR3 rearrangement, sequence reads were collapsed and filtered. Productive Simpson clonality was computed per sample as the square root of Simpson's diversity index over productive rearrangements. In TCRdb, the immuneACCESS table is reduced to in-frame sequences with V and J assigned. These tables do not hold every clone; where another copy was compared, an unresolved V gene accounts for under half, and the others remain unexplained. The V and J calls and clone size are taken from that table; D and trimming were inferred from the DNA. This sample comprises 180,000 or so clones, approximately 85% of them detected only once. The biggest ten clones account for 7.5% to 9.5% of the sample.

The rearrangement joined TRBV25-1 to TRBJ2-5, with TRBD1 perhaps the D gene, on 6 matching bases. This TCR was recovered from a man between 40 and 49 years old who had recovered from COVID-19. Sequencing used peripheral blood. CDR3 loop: CASSEGLDSFRLQETQYF. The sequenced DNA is TGTGCCAGCAGTGAGGGTTTGGACAGTTTTAGGTTACAAGAGACCCAGTACTTC.